The 28 T cell receptor beta chains in this list originate from one sample, sequenced in a study of T cell clonotyping in hematopoietic cell transplantation. This table comes from immunoSEQ multiplex PCR, and its TCRdb copy is limited to in-frame clones, with some not included. The table shows under 45,000 clones, with roughly 94% occurring only once. Noted time point: recipient sample about 28 days before transplant, after cytoreduction. The sequencing here drew on peripheral blood mononuclear cells, taken before stem cell transplant. The receptor set was obtained from a man between 35 and 55 years old with chronic myeloid leukemia. Some clones in this sample may be carry-over from other donors' samples.

This rearrangement joins TRBV7-2 to TRBJ2-7; TRBD1 aligns across 7 bases. Germline CDR1 is SGHTA and CDR2 is FQGNSA. There are 13 residues in the CDR3. V shed 8 bases, J shed 0 bases, and the junction held 4 bases outside the gene matches. The CDR3: CASGWDSSYEQYF. CDR3 bases: TGTGCCAGCGGATGGGACAGCTCCTACGAGCAGTACTTC.

CDR3 residues: CASSLRFGRGRTDTGELFF. CDR3 coding DNA: TGTGCCAGCAGCTTACGATTCGGCAGGGGCCGCACGGACACCGGGGAGCTGTTTTTT. The chain combines TRBV11-2 with TRBJ2-2; the D gene is possibly TRBD1 (6 bases). Per the germline V gene, CDR1 is SGHAT and CDR2 is FQNNGV. The CDR3 sequence is 19 residues long. Trimming left V 2 bases short and J 3 bases short, with 22 bases between.

The rearrangement joins TRBV30 to TRBJ1-5, with D hard to call. Trimming shortened V by 0 bases and J by 5 bases, and 8 bases separated the two germline ends. The CDR3 is 13 amino acids. Germline CDR1 reads GTSNPN; CDR2 reads SVGIG (reference sequence). The CDR3 loop is CAWSVGGYQPQHF. In nucleotides, the CDR3 is TGTGCCTGGAGTGTAGGCGGATATCAGCCCCAGCATTTT.

The chain links TRBV9 to TRBJ1-2, with unresolved D. Trimming left V 0 bases short and J 4 bases short, with 10 bases between. The CDR3 covers 14 residues. The germline CDR1 and CDR2 sequences are SGDLS and YYNGEE. The CDR3 region is CASSVVGEAYGYTF. In nucleotides, the CDR3 is TGTGCCAGCAGCGTAGTCGGAGAGGCCTATGGCTACACCTTC.

The rearrangement links TRBV6-5 to TRBJ2-7; 9 bases match TRBD1. CDR1 is MNHEY, CDR2 SVGAGI, per germline. This CDR3 spans 14 amino acids. V dropped 5 bases and J dropped 3; count of bases not matched to a gene: 5. The CDR3 sequence is CASSGTGSGYEQYF. CDR3 bases: TGTGCCAGCAGTGGGACAGGGAGCGGCTACGAGCAGTACTTC.

The V and J genes are TRBV4-1 and TRBJ2-2; D not certain. There are 16 residues in the CDR3. V lost 3 bases and J 6 bases, leaving 17 bases between the germline ends. CDR1 is MGHRA, CDR2 YSYEKL, per germline. CDR3 sequence reads: CASSQKDMGFPGELFF. CDR3 DNA: TGCGCCAGCAGCCAGAAAGATATGGGTTTCCCCGGGGAGCTGTTTTTT.

In DNA, the CDR3 is TGTGCCACCCTACAGGGGGTTCGAAGCACTGAAGCTTTCTTT. Amino acid sequence: CATLQGVRSTEAFF. The rearrangement joins TRBV2 to TRBJ1-1; 8 bases agree with TRBD1. Looked up from germline, CDR1 is SNHLY and CDR2 is FYNNEI. CDR3 size: 14 residues. With 10 bases clipped from V and 4 bases from J, the junction kept 11 bases outside the gene matches.

The V call is TRBV20-1, the J call TRBJ1-1, with no clear D. Trimming shortened V by 8 bases and J by 1 base, and 8 bases separated the two germline ends. The CDR3 sequence is 11 residues long. The germline V gene has CDR1 DFQATT and CDR2 SNEGSKA (reference sequence). The DNA of the CDR3 is TGCAGTCTTGTCCCGAACACTGAAGCTTTCTTT. Its translation is CSLVPNTEAFF.

This sequence joins TRBV2 and TRBJ2-5, with TRBD1 identical over 9 bases. In germline, CDR1 is SNHLY, CDR2 FYNNEI. Trimming removed 6 bases from V and 5 bases from J; junction bases left unmatched: 7. This CDR3 has 14 amino acids. Here the CDR3 reads CASSNRGRGETQYF. The CDR3 DNA reads as TGTGCCAGCAGCAACAGGGGGCGCGGGGAGACCCAGTACTTC.

The V gene is TRBV11-3, the J gene TRBJ2-7, with TRBD1 matching 11 bases. This CDR3 contains 15 residues. CDR1 and CDR2 (germline): SGHNT, YENEEA. The trim removed 5 bases at V and 1 base at J, leaving 4 bases unmatched. CDR3 DNA sequence: TGTGCCAGCAGCCTCGGACAGGGGGCTTCCTACGAGCAGTACTTC. The encoded protein is CASSLGQGASYEQYF.

The rearrangement joins TRBV4-1 to TRBJ1-3, with 10 positions matching TRBD1. Germline V CDR1 and CDR2: MGHRA, YSYEKL. The CDR3 runs 15 residues. V lost 5 bases, J lost 6 bases, and 7 bases stayed unmatched. CDR3 protein: CASSTRTGGTNTIYF. The DNA for the CDR3 is TGCGCCAGCAGCACCCGGACAGGGGGGACAAACACCATATATTTT.

The V call is TRBV11-3, the J call TRBJ1-5; D perhaps matches TRBD1 (6 bases). V lost 6 bases and J lost 7, with 22 bases in between. Germline CDR1 and CDR2: SGHNT and YENEEA. This CDR3 is built from 16 residues. CDR3 bases: TGTGCCAGCAGTTCAACGGTCGGGGGGCAGGAGCAGCCCCAGCATTTT. Protein sequence: CASSSTVGGQEQPQHF.

The genes are TRBV5-4 and TRBJ1-2; weak D call: TRBD1 (5 bases). Trimming shortened V by 2 bases and J by 2 bases, and 10 bases separated the two germline ends. The CDR3 sequence is 14 residues long. Germline V lookup: CDR1 SGHNT, CDR2 YYREEE (reference sequence). The CDR3 DNA is TGTGCCAGCAGCTTAATTGGGGACAACTATGGCTACACCTTC. This gives the protein CASSLIGDNYGYTF. The entire variable domain, with the rest obtained from reference TRBV5-4 and TRBJ1-2, is as follows: ETGVTQSPTHLIKTRGQQVTLRCSSQSGHNTVSWYQQALGQGPQFIFQYYREEENGRGNFPPRFSGLQFPNYSSELNVNALELDDSALYLCASSLIGDNYGYTFGSGTRLTVV.

The chain links TRBV7-6 to TRBJ1-3; D call uncertain. This CDR3 spans 14 amino acids. Germline loops: CDR1 SGHVS, CDR2 FNYEAQ. V shed 5 bases and J shed 0 bases, with 8 bases lying between them. The CDR3 reads CASSPGPSGNTIYF. The CDR3 DNA reads TGTGCCAGCAGCCCGGGTCCCTCTGGAAACACCATATATTTT.

This clone was observed once. The V gene is TRBV29-1, the J gene TRBJ1-1; no firm D call. The V end was cut by 5 bases, the J end by 1 base, with 8 bases between. Germline values: CDR1 SQVTM, CDR2 ANQGSEA. This CDR3 contains 12 residues. Here the CDR3 DNA reads TGCAGCGTTAGAATAGGGAACACTGAAGCTTTCTTT. Protein product: CSVRIGNTEAFF.

This sequence joins TRBV7-8 and TRBJ2-7; TRBD2 matches at 7 bases. After removal of 5 bases from V and 6 bases from J, the junction contained 10 bases not matched to a gene. Germline V CDR1 and CDR2: SGHVS, FQNEAQ. The CDR3 extends over 14 amino acids. In DNA form, the CDR3 reads TGTGCCAGCAGCCTCTCCGGCGGGAGAATCGAGCAGTACTTC. It is translated as CASSLSGGRIEQYF.

The chain recombines TRBV9 with TRBJ2-7, with 7 bases matching TRBD1. CDR1 is SGDLS, CDR2 YYNGEE, per germline. The CDR3 length is 15 residues. The V segment lost 0 bases and the J segment 4 bases; nucleotides outside the gene matches: 7. The CDR3 is CASSVDQQGWYEQYF. CDR3 nucleotides: TGTGCCAGCAGCGTAGATCAACAGGGGTGGTACGAGCAGTACTTC. Full variable domain (rest looked up from reference TRBV9 and TRBJ2-7): DSGVTQTPKHLITATGQRVTLRCSPRSGDLSVYWYQQSLDQGLQFLIQYYNGEERAKGNILERFSAQQFPDLHSELNLSSLELGDSALYFCASSVDQQGWYEQYFGPGTRLTVT.

This clone turned up a few times. This rearrangement joins TRBV10-3 to TRBJ2-7, with D perhaps matching TRBD1 (6 bases). CDR1 and CDR2 from the germline V gene are ENHRY and SYGVKD. The CDR3 consists of 15 residues. V was trimmed by 8 bases and J by 2 bases, leaving 19 bases between them. CDR3 protein: CAIGPSTGSPYEQYF. DNA of the CDR3: TGTGCCATCGGACCTTCAACAGGGTCCCCCTACGAGCAGTACTTC.

This clone has a handful of counts. The V gene is TRBV5-1, the J gene TRBJ1-4, with D perhaps TRBD1 (5 bases). This CDR3 has 15 residues. Germline CDR1 SGHRS, CDR2 YFSETQ. V lost 4 bases and J lost 8, with 18 bases in between. The CDR3 reads CASSLGSRGGEKLFF. The CDR3 nucleotides are TGCGCCAGCAGCCTTGGATCAAGGGGAGGCGAAAAACTGTTTTTT. Full variable domain (missing parts from reference TRBV5-1 and TRBJ1-4): KAGVTQTPRYLIKTRGQQVTLSCSPISGHRSVSWYQQTPGQGLQFLFEYFSETQRNKGNFPGRFSGRQFSNSRSEMNVSTLELGDSALYLCASSLGSRGGEKLFFGSGTQLSVL.

The chain uses TRBV5-1 and TRBJ1-6; no clear D gene. CDR3 length: 13 amino acids. V dropped 4 bases and J dropped 10 bases, with 12 bases sitting between them. Germline values: CDR1 SGHRS, CDR2 YFSETQ. CDR3 amino acids: CASSPDQSSPLHF. Here the CDR3 DNA reads TGCGCCAGCAGCCCCGACCAGTCCTCACCCCTCCACTTT. Drawing the rest from reference TRBV5-1 and TRBJ1-6, the complete variable domain is KAGVTQTPRYLIKTRGQQVTLSCSPISGHRSVSWYQQTPGQGLQFLFEYFSETQRNKGNFPGRFSGRQFSNSRSEMNVSTLELGDSALYLCASSPDQSSPLHFGNGTRLTVT.

This clone was seen only once. The chain uses TRBV9 and TRBJ2-1, with 7 bases matching TRBD1. The CDR3 length is 13 residues. Germline V CDR1 and CDR2: SGDLS, YYNGEE. V was clipped by 6 bases and J by 6 bases; unmatched bases: 6. In nucleotides, the CDR3 is TGTGCCAGCACGGACAGGAGTAGCAATGAGCAGTTCTTC. It yields the protein CASTDRSSNEQFF. Variable domain in full (rest from reference TRBV9 and TRBJ2-1): DSGVTQTPKHLITATGQRVTLRCSPRSGDLSVYWYQQSLDQGLQFLIQYYNGEERAKGNILERFSAQQFPDLHSELNLSSLELGDSALYFCASTDRSSNEQFFGPGTRLTVL.

The rearrangement joins TRBV9 to TRBJ2-3, with D perhaps assigned TRBD1 or TRBD2 (5 bases each). This CDR3 comprises 15 residues. With 3 bases removed from V and 5 bases from J, the gap between germline ends came to 16 bases. Germline-derived CDR1 and CDR2 are SGDLS and YYNGEE. For the CDR3, the DNA is TGTGCCAGCAGCGCTCTGGGGCGAGAGGGAGATACGCAGTATTTT. Amino acid sequence: CASSALGREGDTQYF.

This chain joins TRBV28 and TRBJ2-7; no definite D call. CDR1 is MDHEN and CDR2 is SYDVKM in the germline V gene. CDR3 size: 15 residues. V gave up 2 bases and J gave up 6 bases, with 17 bases separating them. CDR3 DNA: TGTGCCAGCAGTTTAGGGTCACCGAATAGAGCCGAGCAGTACTTC. It translates to CASSLGSPNRAEQYF.

The chain links TRBV19 to TRBJ1-5; D unclear. The V end lost 5 bases, the J end lost 6 bases, and 5 bases lay between the germline ends. The CDR3 consists of 11 residues. In germline, CDR1 is LNHDA, CDR2 SQIVND (reference sequence). The CDR3 region is CASSAGQPQHF. Written as DNA, the CDR3 is TGTGCCAGTAGTGCTGGTCAGCCCCAGCATTTT.

The chain is built from TRBV6-5 and TRBJ1-5; D uncertain. Germline V gene sequence: CDR1 MNHEY, CDR2 SVGAGI. Trimming removed 0 bases at V and 6 bases at J, with 6 bases between. This CDR3 is 13 amino acids long. DNA of the CDR3: TGTGCCAGCAGTTACTCATACGGTCAGCCCCAGCATTTT. Residues: CASSYSYGQPQHF.

This rearrangement joins TRBV6-1 to TRBJ1-4; 8 bases map to TRBD1. J was trimmed by 1 base and V by 3 bases; bases with no gene match: 4. This CDR3 has 16 amino acids. The germline CDR1 and CDR2 sequences are MNHNS and SASEGT. For the CDR3, the DNA is TGTGCCAGCAGTGACAGGGGGCGAGGAACTAATGAAAAACTGTTTTTT. Its protein is CASSDRGRGTNEKLFF.

The rearrangement joins TRBV9 to TRBJ1-5; D is perhaps TRBD1 (6 bases). The CDR3 covers 17 residues. Germline CDR1 SGDLS, CDR2 YYNGEE. The V end lost 7 bases, the J end lost 0 bases, and 20 bases lay between the germline ends. CDR3 region: CASLRSLTGDSNQPQHF. CDR3 in DNA: TGTGCCAGCCTGCGCTCTTTGACAGGAGATAGCAATCAGCCCCAGCATTTT. The full variable domain, completed using reference TRBV9 and TRBJ1-5, is DSGVTQTPKHLITATGQRVTLRCSPRSGDLSVYWYQQSLDQGLQFLIQYYNGEERAKGNILERFSAQQFPDLHSELNLSSLELGDSALYFCASLRSLTGDSNQPQHFGDGTRLSIL.

This clone was seen only once. The rearrangement links TRBV10-3 to TRBJ2-7; TRBD2 agrees at 8 bases. From germline, CDR1 is ENHRY and CDR2 SYGVKD. This CDR3 contains 14 residues. V lost 10 bases and J lost 5; bases outside the gene matches: 13. CDR3 bases: TGTGCCACCTCGGACCCGGGGGGGCCCGACGAGCAGTACTTC. Encoded protein: CATSDPGGPDEQYF.